The sequence of this T cell receptor (beta chain) was determined in a study of blood T cell repertoires in COVID-19. Study at large: Both acute and convalescent COVID-19 samples were obtained from the United States, Italy and Spain. Sources were T cells, B-cell-depleted T cells, or PBMCs; the material itself was cDNA or gDNA.

The CDR3 runs 12 residues. Losses at the gene ends were 5 bases for V and 5 bases for J; bases not matched to a gene: 3. Germline values: CDR1 GTSNPN, CDR2 SVGIG (reference sequence). Study processing details: By means of reference gene primer amplification, nucleated cell counts were estimated. The assay was immunoSEQ multiplex PCR, and TCRdb's table has in-frame clones only and misses some. V, J and clone size were drawn from that table, and D and trimming were deduced from the DNA. The table has more than 90,000 clones, 80% to 90% seen once. The sequenced sample was peripheral blood. The sequence was collected from a middle-aged man with acute or convalescent COVID-19. The V and J genes are TRBV30 and TRBJ2-3; 8 nucleotides line up with TRBD2. The CDR3 nucleotides read TGTGCCTGGTCGGCGGGAGGAGATACGCAGTATTTT. Translating it yields CAWSAGGDTQYF.